These 10 T cell receptor beta chains originate from one sample sequenced in a study of T cell responses to AZD1222 COVID-19 vaccine (dated by TCRdb to the early 2020s). In light of the paper, this sample's time point label describes: baseline before first vaccination. Receptor amplification or capture employed the immunoSEQ multiplex PCR assay. Here the immuneACCESS table is served through TCRdb, limited to in-frame sequences with V and J called. Missing clones are a known gap in these copies; in checked studies unresolved V genes cover under half, and the rest lacks a known reason. This sample has some 100,000 clones in its table, and about nine tenths of those were observed once. In total, the top ten clones hold 10% of the sample. The sequences come from peripheral blood, collected on day 0 of AZD1222 vaccination. The receptors were sampled from an adult in good health.

CDR3 sequence reads: CASSYAPGQGWETQYF. The CDR3 nucleotides read TGTGCCAGCAGTTACGCTCCGGGACAGGGTTGGGAGACCCAGTACTTC. The chain employs TRBV6-6 and TRBJ2-5; 9 nucleotides match TRBD1. The CDR3 loop spans 16 amino acids. V was clipped by 2 bases and J by 5 bases; unmatched bases: 9. Germline values: CDR1 MNHNY, CDR2 SVGAGI (reference sequence).

The rearrangement links TRBV30 to TRBJ1-2; D perhaps matches TRBD1 (5 bases). V was clipped by 2 bases and J by 8 bases, with 12 bases between them. The CDR3 spans 12 residues. Germline lookup yields CDR1 GTSNPN and CDR2 SVGIG (reference sequence). CDR3 nucleotides: TGTGCCTGGAGTCTGACCTGGGGGGGCTACACCTTC. It encodes CAWSLTWGGYTF. Complete variable domain (other parts from reference TRBV30 and TRBJ1-2): SQTIHQWPATLVQPVGSPLSLECTVEGTSNPNLYWYRQAAGRGLQLLFYSVGIGQISSEVPQNLSASRPQDRQFILSSKKLLLSDSGFYLCAWSLTWGGYTFGSGTRLTVV.

This rearrangement joins TRBV6-1 to TRBJ1-6; 7 bases fit TRBD1. V gave up 1 base and J gave up 10 bases; unmatched junction bases: 13. The germline V gene has CDR1 MNHNS and CDR2 SASEGT. This CDR3 contains 17 residues. CDR3 coding DNA: TGTGCCAGCAGTGAAGTGCCGACAGGGCTTGATCGGTCACCCCTCCACTTT. This sequence encodes CASSEVPTGLDRSPLHF.

The rearrangement uses TRBV6-6 and TRBJ2-2; 10 bases align to TRBD2. Germline CDR1 is MNHNY and CDR2 is SVGAGI (reference sequence). CDR3 length equals 16 residues. J lost 2 bases, V lost 6 bases, and 6 bases had no gene match. CDR3 sequence (DNA): TGTGCCAGCAGGGCTAGCGGGGGTATTAACACCGGGGAGCTGTTTTTT. It codes for CASRASGGINTGELFF.

The table lists this clone with a few counts. CDR3 residues: CASSTGTGATLYEQYF. The CDR3 DNA reads as TGTGCCAGCTCGACCGGGACAGGGGCCACTCTCTACGAGCAGTACTTC. The chain uses TRBV18 and TRBJ2-7, with 10 bases aligning to TRBD1. V shed 6 bases, J shed 3 bases, and the junction held 11 bases outside the gene matches. The CDR3 has 16 amino acids. Germline CDR1 and CDR2: KGHSH and LQKENI.

This chain connects TRBV18 to TRBJ1-1, with TRBD1 matching over 8 bases. From germline, CDR1 is KGHSH and CDR2 LQKENI. The CDR3 sequence is 15 residues long. Trimming took 3 bases from V and 4 from J; bases not matched to a gene: 7. The CDR3 sequence is CASSPETGAATEAFF. The DNA of the CDR3 is TGTGCCAGCTCACCCGAGACAGGGGCGGCCACTGAAGCTTTCTTT.

The rearrangement joins TRBV19 to TRBJ1-3, with TRBD1 matching 7 bases. J was trimmed by 6 bases and V by 7 bases; bases with no gene match: 15. CDR1 is LNHDA and CDR2 is SQIVND in the germline V gene (reference sequence). CDR3 length equals 16 residues. CDR3 amino acids: CASTSDRDKGENTIYF. In DNA form, the CDR3 reads TGTGCCAGTACCTCCGACAGGGATAAGGGAGAAAACACCATATATTTT.

The rearrangement links TRBV5-1 to TRBJ1-6, with D uncertain. Trimming cost V 0 bases and J 15 bases, with 13 bases left between them. The CDR3 loop spans 13 amino acids. The germline V gene encodes CDR1 SGHRS and CDR2 YFSETQ. CDR3 DNA sequence: TGCGCCAGCAGCTTGGCCGGCCTGGTTCACCTCCACTTT. Translating gives CASSLAGLVHLHF. Complete variable domain (other parts from reference TRBV5-1 and TRBJ1-6): KAGVTQTPRYLIKTRGQQVTLSCSPISGHRSVSWYQQTPGQGLQFLFEYFSETQRNKGNFPGRFSGRQFSNSRSEMNVSTLELGDSALYLCASSLAGLVHLHFGNGTRLTVT.

This chain links TRBV5-1 with TRBJ2-2, with 8 bases fitting TRBD2. This CDR3 region has 15 residues. Unmatched junction bases numbered 4, after V lost 2 bases and J lost 4 bases. Germline assignment: CDR1 SGHRS and CDR2 YFSETQ. The CDR3 DNA is TGCGCCAGCAGCTTCGGACTAGCAGGCACCGGGGAGCTGTTTTTT. The encoded protein is CASSFGLAGTGELFF.

A single count supports this clone. CDR3 amino acids: CASSQEGEAQHF. CDR3 nucleotides: TGTGCCAGCAGCCAAGAGGGGGAAGCCCAGCATTTT. V usage is TRBV3-1 (or the pseudogene TRBV3-2) and J usage is TRBJ1-5; weak D call: TRBD1 (5 bases). This CDR3 region has 12 residues. CDR1 and CDR2 from the germline V gene are LGHDT and YNNKEL (reference sequence). Trimming shortened V by 0 bases and J by 11 bases, and 8 bases separated the two germline ends.